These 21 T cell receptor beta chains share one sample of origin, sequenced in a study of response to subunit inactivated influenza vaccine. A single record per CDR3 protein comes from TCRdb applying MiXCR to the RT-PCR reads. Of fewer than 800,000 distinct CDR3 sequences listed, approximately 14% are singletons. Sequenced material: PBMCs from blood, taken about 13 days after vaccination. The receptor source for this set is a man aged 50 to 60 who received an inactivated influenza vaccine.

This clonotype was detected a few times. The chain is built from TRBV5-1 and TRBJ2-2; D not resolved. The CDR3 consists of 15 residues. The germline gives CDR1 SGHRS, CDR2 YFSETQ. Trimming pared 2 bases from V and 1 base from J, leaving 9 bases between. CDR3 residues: CASSLDQMNTGELFF. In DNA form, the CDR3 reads TGCGCCAGCAGCTTAGACCAGATGAACACCGGGGAGCTGTTTTTT. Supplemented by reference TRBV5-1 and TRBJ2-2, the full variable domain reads KAGVTQTPRYLIKTRGQQVTLSCSPISGHRSVSWYQQTPGQGLQFLFEYFSETQRNKGNFPGRFSGRQFSNSRSEMNVSTLELGDSALYLCASSLDQMNTGELFFGEGSRLTVL.

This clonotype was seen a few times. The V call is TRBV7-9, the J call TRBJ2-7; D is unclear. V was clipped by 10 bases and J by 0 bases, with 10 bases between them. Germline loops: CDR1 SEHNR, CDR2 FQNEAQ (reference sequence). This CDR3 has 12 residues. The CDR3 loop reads CATGPSSYEQYF. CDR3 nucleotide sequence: TGTGCCACCGGGCCTAGCTCCTACGAGCAGTACTTC.

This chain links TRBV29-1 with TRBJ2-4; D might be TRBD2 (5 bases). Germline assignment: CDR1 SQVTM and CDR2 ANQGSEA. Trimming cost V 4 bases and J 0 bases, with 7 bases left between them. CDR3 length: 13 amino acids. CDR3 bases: TGCAGCGTTGCCGGGATAGCCAAAAACATTCAGTACTTC. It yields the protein CSVAGIAKNIQYF.

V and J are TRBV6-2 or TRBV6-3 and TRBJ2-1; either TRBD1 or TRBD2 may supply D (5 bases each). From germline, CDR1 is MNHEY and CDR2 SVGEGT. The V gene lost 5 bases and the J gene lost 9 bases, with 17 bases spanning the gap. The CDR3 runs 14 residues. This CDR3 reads CASSSPGRMREQFF. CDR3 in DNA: TGTGCCAGCAGTAGTCCGGGACGAATGCGTGAGCAGTTCTTC.

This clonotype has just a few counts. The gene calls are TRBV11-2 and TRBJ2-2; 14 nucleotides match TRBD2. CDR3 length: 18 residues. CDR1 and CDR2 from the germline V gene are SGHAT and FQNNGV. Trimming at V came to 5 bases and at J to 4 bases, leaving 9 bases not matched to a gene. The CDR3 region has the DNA TGTGCCAGCAGCGGCCGACTAGCGGGAGGGCTCAGCACCGGGGAGCTGTTTTTT. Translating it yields CASSGRLAGGLSTGELFF.

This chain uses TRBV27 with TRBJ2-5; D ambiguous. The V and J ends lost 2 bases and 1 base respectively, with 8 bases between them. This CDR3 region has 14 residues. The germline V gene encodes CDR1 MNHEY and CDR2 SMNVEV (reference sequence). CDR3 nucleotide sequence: TGTGCCAGCAGTTTAAAAGGATTCCAAGAGACCCAGTACTTC. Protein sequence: CASSLKGFQETQYF.

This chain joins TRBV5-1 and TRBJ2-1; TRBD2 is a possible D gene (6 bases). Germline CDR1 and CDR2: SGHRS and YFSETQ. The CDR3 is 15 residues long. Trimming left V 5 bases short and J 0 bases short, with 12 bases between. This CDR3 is CASSTGVSSYNEQFF. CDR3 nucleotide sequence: TGCGCCAGCAGTACGGGGGTCAGCTCCTACAATGAGCAGTTCTTC.

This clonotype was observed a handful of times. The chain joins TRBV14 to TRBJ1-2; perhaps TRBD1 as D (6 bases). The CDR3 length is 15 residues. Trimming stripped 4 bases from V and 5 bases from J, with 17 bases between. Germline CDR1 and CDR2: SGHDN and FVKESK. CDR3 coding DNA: TGTGCCAGCAGCCGCCTTCCGGGGGCAGGATATGGCTACACCTTC. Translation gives CASSRLPGAGYGYTF.

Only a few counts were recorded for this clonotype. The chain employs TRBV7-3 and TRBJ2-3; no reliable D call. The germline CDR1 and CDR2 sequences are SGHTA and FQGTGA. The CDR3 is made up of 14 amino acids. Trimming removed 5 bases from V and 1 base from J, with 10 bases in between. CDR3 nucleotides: TGTGCCAGCAGCCTAAGTAAGGGCACAGATACGCAGTATTTT. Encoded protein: CASSLSKGTDTQYF.

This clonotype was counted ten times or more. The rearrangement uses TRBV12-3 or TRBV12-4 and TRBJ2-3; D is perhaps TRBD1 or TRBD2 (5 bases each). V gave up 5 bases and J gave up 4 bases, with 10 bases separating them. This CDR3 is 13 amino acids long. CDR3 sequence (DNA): TGTGCCAGCAGTCTCGGGACCGCAGATACGCAGTATTTT. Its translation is CASSLGTADTQYF.

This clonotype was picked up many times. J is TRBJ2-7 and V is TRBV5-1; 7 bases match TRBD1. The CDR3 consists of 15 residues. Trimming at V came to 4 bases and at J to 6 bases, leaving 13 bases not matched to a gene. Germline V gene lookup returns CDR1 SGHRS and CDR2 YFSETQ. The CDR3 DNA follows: TGCGCCAGCAGCCGTGAACAGGGGTCGATCTCCGAGCAGTACTTC. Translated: CASSREQGSISEQYF.

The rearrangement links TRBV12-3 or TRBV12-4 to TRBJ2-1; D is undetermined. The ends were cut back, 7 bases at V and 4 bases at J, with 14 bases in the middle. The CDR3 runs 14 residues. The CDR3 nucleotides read TGTGCCAGCATGGACGGACCCGGTTACAATGAGCAGTTCTTC. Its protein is CASMDGPGYNEQFF.

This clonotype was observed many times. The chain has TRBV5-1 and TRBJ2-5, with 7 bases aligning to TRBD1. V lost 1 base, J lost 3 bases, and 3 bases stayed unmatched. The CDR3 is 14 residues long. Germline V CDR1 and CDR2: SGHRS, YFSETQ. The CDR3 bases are TGCGCCAGCAGCTTGCAGACAGGGAAAGAGACCCAGTACTTC. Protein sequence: CASSLQTGKETQYF.

The CDR3 DNA reads as TGTGCCAGCAGCCAGGGGGGCAGGGCCAAAAACATTCAGTACTTC. Its translation: CASSQGGRAKNIQYF. This chain links TRBV3-1 with TRBJ2-4; D is perhaps TRBD1 or TRBD2 (6 bases each). CDR1 LGHDT and CDR2 YNNKEL come from the germline V gene (reference sequence). Trimming removed 3 bases at V and 1 base at J, with 10 bases between. CDR3 size: 15 residues.

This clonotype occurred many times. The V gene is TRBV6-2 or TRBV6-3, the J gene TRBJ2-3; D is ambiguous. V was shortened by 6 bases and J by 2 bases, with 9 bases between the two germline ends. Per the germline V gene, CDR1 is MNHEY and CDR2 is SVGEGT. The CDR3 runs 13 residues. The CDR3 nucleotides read TGTGCCAGCAGCGACCCATACACAGATACGCAGTATTTT. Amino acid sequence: CASSDPYTDTQYF.

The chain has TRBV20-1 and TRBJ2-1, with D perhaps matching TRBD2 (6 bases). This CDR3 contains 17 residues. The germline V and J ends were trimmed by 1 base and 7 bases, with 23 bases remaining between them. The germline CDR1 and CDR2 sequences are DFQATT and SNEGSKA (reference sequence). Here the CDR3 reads CSARGSLSGAFINEQFF. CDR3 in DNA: TGCAGTGCTAGAGGATCCCTTTCGGGAGCATTTATAAATGAGCAGTTCTTC.

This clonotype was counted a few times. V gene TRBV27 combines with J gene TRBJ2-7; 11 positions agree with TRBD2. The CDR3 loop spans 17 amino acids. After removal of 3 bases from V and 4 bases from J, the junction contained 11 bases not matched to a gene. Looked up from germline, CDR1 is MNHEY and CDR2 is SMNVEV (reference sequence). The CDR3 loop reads CASSFISGRAFLYEQYF. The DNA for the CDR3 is TGTGCCAGCAGTTTTATTAGCGGGAGGGCCTTTTTATACGAGCAGTACTTC.

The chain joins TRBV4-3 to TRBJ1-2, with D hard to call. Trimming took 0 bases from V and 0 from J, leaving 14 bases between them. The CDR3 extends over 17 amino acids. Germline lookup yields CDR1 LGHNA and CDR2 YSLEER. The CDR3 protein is CASSQDYGHRANYGYTF. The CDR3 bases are TGCGCCAGCAGCCAAGACTATGGCCACCGAGCTAACTATGGCTACACCTTC.

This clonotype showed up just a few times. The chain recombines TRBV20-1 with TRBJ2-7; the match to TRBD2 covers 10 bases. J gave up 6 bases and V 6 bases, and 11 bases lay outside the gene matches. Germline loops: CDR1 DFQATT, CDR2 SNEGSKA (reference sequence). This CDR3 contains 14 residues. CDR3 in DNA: TGCAGTGCCTCTAGAAGCGGGAGGGCCGCCGAGCAGTACTTC. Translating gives CSASRSGRAAEQYF.

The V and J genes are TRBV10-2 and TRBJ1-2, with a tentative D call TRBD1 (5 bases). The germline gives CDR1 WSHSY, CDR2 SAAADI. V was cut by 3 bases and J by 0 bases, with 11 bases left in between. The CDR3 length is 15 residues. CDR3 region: CASSDPGGSNYGYTF. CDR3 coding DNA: TGCGCCAGCAGTGACCCCGGGGGGTCTAACTATGGCTACACCTTC.

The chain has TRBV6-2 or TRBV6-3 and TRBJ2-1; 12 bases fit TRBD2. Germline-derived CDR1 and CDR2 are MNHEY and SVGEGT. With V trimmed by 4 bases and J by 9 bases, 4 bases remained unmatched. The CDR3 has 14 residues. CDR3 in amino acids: CASSSSGGAVEQFF. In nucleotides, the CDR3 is TGTGCCAGCAGTTCTAGCGGGGGGGCGGTTGAGCAGTTCTTC.